The sequence of this T cell receptor beta chain was determined in a study of graft-versus-host responses after intestinal transplantation. Whole-study context: Multivisceral, liver-intestinal, or isolated intestinal grafts were transplanted into recipients. All of the recipients had induction that used anti-thymocyte globulin, then tacrolimus and steroids for approximately 3 years.

Data came from immunoSEQ multiplex PCR; TCRdb stores just in-frame clones and leaves some out. The sample lists 20,000 or so clones; roughly 87% were seen once. Study-level results: Levels of circulating GvH clones at their peak were associated with early post-transplant HvG declines. Clonal ratios of graft-versus-host to host-versus-graft in allografts were high for patients exhibiting graft-donor T cell macrochimerism.

There are a few counts of this clone. Its antigen is unknown. The germline V gene has CDR1 SGHNT and CDR2 YYREEE (reference sequence). The CDR3 has 14 amino acids. Trimming removed 2 bases at V and 1 base at J, with 10 bases between. This specimen was PBMCs, taken 14 days after transplant. V gene TRBV5-4 combines with J gene TRBJ2-7; TRBD2 is a possible D gene (6 bases). This TCR came from a human patient who received an intestinal transplant, so some T cells may come from the graft donor. This CDR3 reads CASSLHGGSYEQYF. In DNA, the CDR3 is TGTGCCAGCAGCTTACACGGGGGATCCTACGAGCAGTACTTC.